The entry below gives a single T cell receptor beta chain sequence along with its context. Which antigen it targets is not known. Base-call qualities are not available, and no considerably larger clone is one nucleotide away. This specimen's treatment or condition label, interpreted: some 20 received Ad26.COV2.S at low or high dose, single or two shots; several received placebo; per-sample allocation not given. For vaccine and placebo recipients, the sequenced repertoires came from samples collected on day 63 after the first injection. Cohort 1b enrolled roughly 25 adults aged 18-55 years at a single site in Boston, USA, between 29 July and 7 August 2020. As a vaccine, Ad26.COV2.S was a replication-incompetent adenovirus type 26 vector that expressed a prefusion-stabilized SARS-CoV-2 spike protein derived from the original Wuhan strain. The source of the sample is a study of Ad26.COV2.S vaccination and SARS-CoV-2 variants (dated by TCRdb to about 2021). Context from the whole study: Vaccine-arm donors were drawn from COV1001, a multicentre, randomized, double-blind, placebo-controlled phase I-IIa trial of Ad26.COV2.S in healthy adults. Dosing of Ad26.COV2.S was intramuscular, at either 5x10^10 or 1x10^11 viral particles, delivered as one shot or as two shots spaced 56 days apart. Sequencing of the TCRbeta repertoire served to evaluate the specificity and breadth of SARS-CoV-2-reactive T cell receptors following Ad26.COV2.S vaccination. The TCR-sequenced set comprised around 30 samples: some 20 Ad26.COV2.S vaccine recipients, 5 placebo recipients and 8 SARS-CoV-2 convalescent individuals. Trial participants were randomized into five groups of five, in which low-dose or high-dose Ad26.COV2.S was given once or twice, or placebo was given on both occasions. Blinding of investigators to trial group allocation was maintained during experiments and outcome assessment. The paper as a whole reports these results and caveats: The study was not powered to compare responses between vaccine doses or regimens. Substantial breadth of spike-specific CD8+ and CD4+ T cell responses was reported after vaccination. Ad26.COV2.S recipients had higher spike-specific TCR breadth than placebo recipients (P = 0.0014). Non-spike TCR breadth was comparable between vaccine and placebo recipients, consistent with the vaccine containing only spike. It was noted by the authors that total T cell responses may have been underestimated by the TCR breadth and depth analyses.

TCRbeta CDR3 regions were sequenced with the immunoSEQ Assay. After extraction, genomic DNA underwent amplification by bias-controlled multiplex PCR, followed by high-throughput sequencing. The study's own analysis went as follows. To quantify the absolute abundance of every unique TCRbeta CDR3 region, sequences were collapsed and filtered. T cell fraction was estimated by normalizing TCRbeta template counts to usable DNA, which was measured by amplifying reference genes present in all nucleated cells. Repertoire TCRs were annotated as SARS-CoV-2-specific when V gene, CDR3 amino acid sequence and J gene were exactly matched to a known reactive TCR set. The reference SARS-CoV-2 TCR set was derived from MIRA and filtered for enrichment in COVID-19-positive ImmuneCODE repertoires, a step that removed public or cross-reactive TCRs. Drawing on the MIRA antigens, annotated TCRs were analysed further at the level of specific ORF or position within ORF. Breadth was defined as annotated unique rearrangements over total unique productive rearrangements; depth was the summed frequency of those rearrangements. Two-sided Wilcoxon rank-sum tests were applied when comparing TCR breadth between groups. What TCRdb holds here is the immuneACCESS table cut down to in-frame rearrangements. Part of the clones is not present; checked against another copy, under half of the missing clones reflect an unresolved V gene, and the others are unexplained. The V and J calls and clone size were taken over from that table, and D and trimming were inferred from the DNA. This sample lists 440,000 or so clones; less than 95% were detected once. The ten top clones hold less than 4.5% of the sample.

From cysteine to phenylalanine, the CDR3 is 14 amino acids long. Only the CDR3 DNA stays, 42 bases, in frame from base 1. Taken from the germline V gene, the CDR1 and CDR2 loops are KGHSH and LQKENI. V ends up 5 bases short and J 1 base short, with an unmatched junction base count of 4. Rearrangement joined TRBV18 to TRBJ2-5, with 7 bases matching TRBD1. The sequence was obtained from a person aged 18 to 59 who received the Ad26.COV2.S COVID-19 vaccine or a placebo. The specimen comprised peripheral blood, sampled in a trial of Ad26.COV2.S vaccine versus placebo. The DNA sequence is TGTGCCAGCTCAACGGACAGGATCCAAGAGACCCAGTACTTC. This yields the protein CASSTDRIQETQYF. Supplemented by the reference TRBV18 and TRBJ2-5 proteins around the CDR3, the complete variable domain is NAGVMQNPRHLVRRRGQEARLRCSPMKGHSHVYWYRQLPEEGLKFMVYLQKENIIDESGMPKERFSAEFPKEGPSILRIQQVVRGDSAAYFCASSTDRIQETQYFGPGTRLLVL.